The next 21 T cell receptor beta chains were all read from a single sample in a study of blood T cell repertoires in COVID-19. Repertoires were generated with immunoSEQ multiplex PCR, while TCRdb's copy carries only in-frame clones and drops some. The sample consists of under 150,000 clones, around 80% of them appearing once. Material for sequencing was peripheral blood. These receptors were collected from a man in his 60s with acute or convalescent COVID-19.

The CDR3 loop is CASSFSGSTDTQYF. DNA for the CDR3: TGTGCCAGCAGCTTCAGCGGGAGCACAGATACGCAGTATTTT. V gene TRBV11-2 combines with J gene TRBJ2-3; tentative D call: TRBD2 (6 bases). Germline-derived CDR1 and CDR2 are SGHAT and FQNNGV. The CDR3 spans 14 residues. The germline V and J ends were trimmed by 3 bases and 0 bases, with 7 bases remaining between them.

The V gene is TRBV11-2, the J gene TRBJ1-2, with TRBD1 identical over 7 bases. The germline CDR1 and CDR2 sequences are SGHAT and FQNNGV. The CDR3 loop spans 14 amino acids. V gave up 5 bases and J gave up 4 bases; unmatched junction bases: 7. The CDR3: CASSRQDRTYGYTF. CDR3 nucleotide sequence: TGTGCCAGCAGCCGACAGGACAGGACCTATGGCTACACCTTC.

DNA of the CDR3: TGTGCCAGCAGTCCACAGGAGAGCTCCTACAATGAGCAGTTCTTC. Translation: CASSPQESSYNEQFF. The rearrangement uses TRBV7-3 and TRBJ2-1, with a possible D match to TRBD1 (5 bases). The CDR3 runs to 15 residues. In germline, CDR1 is SGHTA, CDR2 FQGTGA. The V and J ends lost 6 bases and 0 bases respectively, with 12 bases between them. The variable domain in full, with the rest retrieved from reference TRBV7-3 and TRBJ2-1, is GAGVSQTPSNKVTEKGKYVELRCDPISGHTALYWYRQSLGQGPEFLIYFQGTGAADDSGLPNDRFFAVRPEGSVSTLKIQRTERGDSAVYLCASSPQESSYNEQFFGPGTRLTVL.

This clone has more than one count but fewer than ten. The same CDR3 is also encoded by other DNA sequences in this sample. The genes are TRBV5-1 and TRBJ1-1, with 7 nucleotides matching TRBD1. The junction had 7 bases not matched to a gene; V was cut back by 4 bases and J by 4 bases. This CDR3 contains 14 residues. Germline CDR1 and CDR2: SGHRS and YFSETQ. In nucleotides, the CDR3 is TGCGCCAGCAGCCTTGACAGGGTGGGCACTGAAGCTTTCTTT. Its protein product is CASSLDRVGTEAFF.

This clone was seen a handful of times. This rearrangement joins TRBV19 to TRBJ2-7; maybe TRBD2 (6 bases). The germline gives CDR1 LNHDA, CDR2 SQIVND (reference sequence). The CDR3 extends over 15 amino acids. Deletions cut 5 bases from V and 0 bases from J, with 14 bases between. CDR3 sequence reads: CASSAEGRSSYEQYF. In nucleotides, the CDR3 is TGTGCCAGTAGTGCGGAGGGACGGAGCTCCTACGAGCAGTACTTC.

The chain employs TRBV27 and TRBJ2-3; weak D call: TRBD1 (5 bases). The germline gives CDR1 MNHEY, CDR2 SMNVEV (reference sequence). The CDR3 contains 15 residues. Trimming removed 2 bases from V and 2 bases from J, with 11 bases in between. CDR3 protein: CASSLGAGVTDTQYF. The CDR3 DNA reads TGTGCCAGCAGTTTAGGGGCAGGCGTCACAGATACGCAGTATTTT.

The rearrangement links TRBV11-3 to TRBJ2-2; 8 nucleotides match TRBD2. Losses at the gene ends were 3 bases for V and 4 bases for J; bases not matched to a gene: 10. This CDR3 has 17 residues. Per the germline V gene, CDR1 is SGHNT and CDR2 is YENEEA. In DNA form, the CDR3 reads TGTGCCAGCAGCTTCTCCGGGGTAGCGGGATTCACCGGGGAGCTGTTTTTT. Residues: CASSFSGVAGFTGELFF.

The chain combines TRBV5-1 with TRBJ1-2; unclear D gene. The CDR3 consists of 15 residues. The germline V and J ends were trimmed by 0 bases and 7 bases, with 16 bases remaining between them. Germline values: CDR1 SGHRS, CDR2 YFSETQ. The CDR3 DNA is TGCGCCAGCAGCTTGGCCGGGCAGCCTGAGGGTGGCTACACCTTC. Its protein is CASSLAGQPEGGYTF.

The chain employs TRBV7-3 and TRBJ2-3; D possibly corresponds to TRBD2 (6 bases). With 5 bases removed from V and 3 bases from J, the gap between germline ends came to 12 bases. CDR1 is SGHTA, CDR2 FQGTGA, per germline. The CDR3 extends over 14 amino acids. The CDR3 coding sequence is TGTGCCAGCAGCAAGGGACTGGGGACAGATACGCAGTATTTT. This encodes CASSKGLGTDTQYF.

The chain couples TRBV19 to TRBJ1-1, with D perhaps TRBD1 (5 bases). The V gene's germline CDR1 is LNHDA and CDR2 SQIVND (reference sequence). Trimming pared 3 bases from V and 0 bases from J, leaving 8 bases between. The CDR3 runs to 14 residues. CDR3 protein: CASSMSGMNTEAFF. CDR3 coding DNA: TGTGCCAGTAGTATGTCAGGGATGAACACTGAAGCTTTCTTT.

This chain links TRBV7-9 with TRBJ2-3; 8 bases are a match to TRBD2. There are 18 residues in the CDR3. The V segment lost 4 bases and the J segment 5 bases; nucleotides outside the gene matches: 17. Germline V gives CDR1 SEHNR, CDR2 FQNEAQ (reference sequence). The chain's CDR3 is CASSSPPKAGEAGDTQYF. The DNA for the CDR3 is TGTGCCAGCAGCTCCCCCCCGAAAGCGGGAGAAGCTGGAGATACGCAGTATTTT.

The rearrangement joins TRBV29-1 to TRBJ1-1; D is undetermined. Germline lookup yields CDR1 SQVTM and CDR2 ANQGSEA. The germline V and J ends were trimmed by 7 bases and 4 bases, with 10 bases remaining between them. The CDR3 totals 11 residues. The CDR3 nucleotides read TGCAGCGGAGCGCATGGCACTGAAGCTTTCTTT. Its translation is CSGAHGTEAFF.

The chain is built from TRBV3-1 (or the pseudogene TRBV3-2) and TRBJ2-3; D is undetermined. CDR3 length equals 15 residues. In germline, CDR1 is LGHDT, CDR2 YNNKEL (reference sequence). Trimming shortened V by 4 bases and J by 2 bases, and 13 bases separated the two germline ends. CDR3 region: CASSPRGTYTDTQYF. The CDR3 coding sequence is TGTGCCAGCAGCCCCCGAGGCACCTACACAGATACGCAGTATTTT.

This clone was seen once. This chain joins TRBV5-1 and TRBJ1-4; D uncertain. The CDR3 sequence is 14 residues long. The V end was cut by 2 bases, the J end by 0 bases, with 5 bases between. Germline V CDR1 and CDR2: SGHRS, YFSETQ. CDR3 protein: CASSFFPTNEKLFF. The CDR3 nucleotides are TGCGCCAGCAGCTTCTTCCCAACTAATGAAAAACTGTTTTTT.

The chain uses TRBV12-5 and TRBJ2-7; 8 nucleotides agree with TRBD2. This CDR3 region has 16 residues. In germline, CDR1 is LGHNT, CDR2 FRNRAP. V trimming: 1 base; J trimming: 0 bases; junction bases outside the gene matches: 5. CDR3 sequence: CASGLAIAGNSYEQYF. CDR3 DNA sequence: TGTGCTAGTGGTTTGGCAATAGCGGGAAACTCCTACGAGCAGTACTTC.

CDR3 region: CASSPPTGSYEQYF. In DNA form, the CDR3 reads TGTGCCAGCTCACCTCCGACAGGGTCGTACGAGCAGTACTTC. The V call is TRBV18, the J call TRBJ2-7; TRBD1 aligns across 7 bases. The CDR3 loop spans 14 amino acids. V lost 3 bases and J lost 4; bases outside the gene matches: 6. Germline-derived CDR1 and CDR2 are KGHSH and LQKENI.

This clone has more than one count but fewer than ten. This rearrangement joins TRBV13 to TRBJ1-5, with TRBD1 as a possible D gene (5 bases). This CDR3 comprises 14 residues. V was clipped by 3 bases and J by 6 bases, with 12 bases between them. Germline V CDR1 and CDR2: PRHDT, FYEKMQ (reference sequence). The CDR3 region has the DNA TGTGCCAGCAGCTTGGGGGGACCGAGTCAGCCCCAGCATTTT. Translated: CASSLGGPSQPQHF.

CDR3 protein: CASISDRVVSYGYTF. CDR3 coding DNA: TGTGCCAGCATTTCCGACAGGGTGGTAAGCTATGGCTACACCTTC. V usage is TRBV2 and J usage is TRBJ1-2, with 7 positions matching TRBD1. The length of the CDR3 is 15 residues. V was pared by 7 bases and J by 4 bases, with 12 bases of the junction left unmatched. Germline V lookup: CDR1 SNHLY, CDR2 FYNNEI.

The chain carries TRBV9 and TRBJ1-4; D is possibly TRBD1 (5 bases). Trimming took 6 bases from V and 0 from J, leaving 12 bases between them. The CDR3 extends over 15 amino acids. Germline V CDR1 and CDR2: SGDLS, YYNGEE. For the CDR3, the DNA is TGTGCCAGCAACCCGCAGGGCTCAACTAATGAAAAACTGTTTTTT. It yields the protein CASNPQGSTNEKLFF.

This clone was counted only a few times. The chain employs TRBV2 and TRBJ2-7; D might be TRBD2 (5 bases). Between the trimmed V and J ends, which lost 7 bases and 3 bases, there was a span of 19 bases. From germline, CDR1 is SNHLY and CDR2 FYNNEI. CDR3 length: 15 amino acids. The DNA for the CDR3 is TGTGCCAGCACGAAGGACGGAGGTCCCTACTACGAGCAGTACTTC. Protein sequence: CASTKDGGPYYEQYF.

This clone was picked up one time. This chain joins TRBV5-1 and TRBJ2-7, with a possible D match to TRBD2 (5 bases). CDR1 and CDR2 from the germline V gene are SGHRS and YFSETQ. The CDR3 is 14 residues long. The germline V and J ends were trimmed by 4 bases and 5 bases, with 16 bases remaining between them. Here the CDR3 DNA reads TGCGCCAGCAGCCCACGGGGATCAACAGACGAGCAGTACTTC. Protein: CASSPRGSTDEQYF.